This T cell receptor (beta chain) emerged from a study of shared clonotypes between healthy human individuals. Study-level background: The study drew on a couple of women and a few men aged 18 to 49 as donors.

Study-wide findings and caveats: The donor pool, a small one, limited the genetic and exposure-history diversity represented.

With respect to this clone: Its antigen is not identified.

An assay was performed, and its level was deep. It was 300 ng DNA, approximately 30,000 T cell genomes, that went into each replicate PCR of unsorted PBMC. Assay: immunoSEQ multiplex PCR; the TCRdb copy retains only in-frame clones and omits some. The profile shows around 450,000 clones, roughly 77% of them singletons. This sequence was found in a woman between 40 and 50 years old in good health. Some clones in this sample may be carry-over from other donors' samples. Sequencing was performed on PBMCs.

The CDR3 reads CATSRTSATNNEQFF. CDR3 nucleotides: TGTGCCACCAGCAGAACTAGCGCGACCAACAATGAGCAGTTCTTC. The chain links TRBV15 to TRBJ2-1; TRBD2 agrees at 7 bases. Trimming removed 2 bases from V and 5 bases from J; junction bases left unmatched: 6. The CDR3 contains 15 residues. Germline V gene lookup returns CDR1 LNHNV and CDR2 YYDKDF (reference sequence).